This TCR beta chain was identified in a study of T cell responses to AZD1222 COVID-19 vaccine. This clone turned up a few times. Sequencing used immunoSEQ multiplex PCR; TCRdb keeps in-frame clones, though not all of them. This sample yields 150,000 to 180,000 clones, of which around 85% are seen a single time; 5.5% belongs to the top ten. Germline V gene lookup returns CDR1 SGHTA and CDR2 FQGTGA. This CDR3 has 15 residues. V lost 2 bases, J lost 7 bases, and 8 bases stayed unmatched. V and J are TRBV7-3 and TRBJ2-1; 7 positions agree with TRBD1. The sequencing here drew on peripheral blood, taken on day 0 of MenACWY control vaccination. This sequence was found in an adult in good health. CDR3 amino acids: CASSLGDRRYNEQFF. For the CDR3, the DNA is TGTGCCAGCAGCTTAGGGGACAGACGGTATAATGAGCAGTTCTTC.